This T cell receptor beta chain was obtained from a study of Ad26.COV2.S vaccination and SARS-CoV-2 variants. Background on the study: Donor allocation was to the COV1001 Ad26.COV2.S trial arm.

This CDR3 has 14 residues. The germline V and J ends were trimmed by 7 bases and 8 bases, with 18 bases remaining between them. Germline loops: CDR1 SGHTA, CDR2 FQGNSA. As for treatment: around 19 received Ad26.COV2.S at low or high dose, single or two shots; about 5 received placebo; per-sample allocation not given. It was on day 63 after the first vaccine or placebo injection that samples were taken. Measured with immunoSEQ multiplex PCR; TCRdb has only the in-frame clones, and not every one. The top ten hold 7.4% of the sample, which has around 400,000 clones, about 80% seen once. The clonotype comes from a person aged 18-60 years who received the Ad26.COV2.S COVID-19 vaccine or a placebo. The sequencing here drew on peripheral blood, taken in a trial of Ad26.COV2.S vaccine versus placebo. The chain employs TRBV7-2 and TRBJ2-1; TRBD2 is a possible D gene (6 bases). DNA for the CDR3: TGTGCCAGCAAAACCCGGGGGAACCAGGATGAGCAGTTCTTC. This codes for CASKTRGNQDEQFF.